This entry describes one T cell receptor (beta chain). The target antigen is unknown. The same CDR3 is also encoded by other DNA sequences in this sample. The data belong to a study of OX40 agonist ivuxolimab in advanced cancers. Broader study findings: Patients who responded partially at 0.1-3.0 mg/kg showed clonal expansion ranking among the lowest. There were, on average, more expanded clones in CD8+ T cells than in CD4+.

Clones were read by immunoSEQ multiplex PCR, and TCRdb kept only the in-frame ones, dropping some. Among 50,000 to 70,000 clones listed, roughly 85% were seen once. Germline V lookup: CDR1 KGHSH, CDR2 LQKENI. The CDR3 runs to 14 residues. The J segment lost 3 bases and the V segment lost 3 bases, leaving 3 bases of the junction unmatched. Baseline was the first blood sampling point, followed by cycle 4 day 1 and cycle 7 day 1. This clonotype originated in an adult with an advanced solid tumor such as melanoma, head and neck, liver or kidney cancer. The J gene is TRBJ2-7, the V gene TRBV18, with TRBD1 identical over 9 bases. The specimen was CD4+ or CD8+ T cells sorted from blood, collected in a trial of the OX40 agonist ivuxolimab. Here the CDR3 reads CASSPRQGVYEQYF. In DNA, the CDR3 is TGTGCCAGCTCACCCCGACAGGGGGTCTACGAGCAGTACTTC.